This is a list of T cell receptor beta chains from one sample in a study of T cell responses to AZD1222 COVID-19 vaccine. Clones were sequenced by immunoSEQ multiplex PCR, and TCRdb holds only the in-frame ones, with some missing. The data hold around 200,000 clones, with roughly 92% observed a single time. This sample comprised peripheral blood, obtained 28 days after the second AZD1222 dose. Receptors originate from an adult who received the AZD1222 COVID-19 vaccine. Each CDR3 is given with its conserved first and last residue. The D gene is left open where the match is weak. Clone size is not always given. Where it is, it says once, few, many or a class for expanded clones.

D gene	V gene	CDR3 length	clone size	J gene	CDR3 protein	CDR3 DNA
-	TRBV9	13	few	TRBJ2-1	CASSVTTRNEQFF	TGTGCCAGCAGCGTGACTACTAGAAATGAGCAGTTCTTC
-	TRBV12-3/TRBV12-4	13	-	TRBJ1-1	CASSLGGTTEAFF	TGTGCCAGCAGTCTAGGGGGTACGACTGAAGCTTTCTTT
TRBD2	TRBV2	17	-	TRBJ2-3	CASSERTSGGRTDTQYF	TGTGCCAGCAGTGAAAGGACTAGCGGGGGGCGCACAGATACGCAGTATTTT
-	TRBV4-1	15	-	TRBJ1-1	CASSPLGGRSTEAFF	TGCGCCAGCAGCCCCCTCGGAGGGCGGTCCACTGAAGCTTTCTTT
TRBD2	TRBV5-1	15	-	TRBJ2-1	CASSPTSGGYNEQFF	TGCGCCAGCAGCCCAACTAGCGGGGGGTACAATGAGCAGTTCTTC
-	TRBV6-2/TRBV6-3	15	few	TRBJ1-6	CASSPLAGSDSPLHF	TGTGCCAGCAGTCCGCTCGCAGGGAGCGATTCACCCCTCCACTTT
-	TRBV9	16	-	TRBJ1-2	CASSVEQSGARLGYTF	TGTGCCAGCAGCGTAGAGCAGTCGGGGGCGCGTCTTGGCTACACCTTC
TRBD1	TRBV7-8	18	-	TRBJ1-5	CASSLGGTGMFVNQPQHF	TGTGCCAGCAGCTTAGGGGGGACAGGGATGTTTGTCAATCAGCCCCAGCATTTT
TRBD1	TRBV15	15	-	TRBJ2-7	CATSVGTGSSYEQYF	TGTGCCACCAGCGTAGGGACAGGTAGCTCCTACGAGCAGTACTTC
-	TRBV11-1	14	-	TRBJ1-1	CASSLRPQGTEAFF	TGTGCCAGCAGCTTACGTCCGCAGGGAACTGAAGCTTTCTTT
TRBD1	TRBV6-1	17	-	TRBJ1-1	CASSDTGGGVGNTEAFF	TGTGCCAGCAGTGACACGGGAGGGGGCGTCGGGAACACTGAAGCTTTCTTT
-	TRBV19	14	-	TRBJ1-1	CASSNFRGSTEAFF	TGTGCCAGTAGTAATTTTCGGGGGAGCACTGAAGCTTTCTTT
-	TRBV9	13	-	TRBJ2-7	CASSLSEGYEQYF	TGTGCCAGCAGCCTCTCGGAGGGGTACGAGCAGTACTTC
TRBD1	TRBV5-4	16	-	TRBJ1-6	CASNLGAGGGNSPLHF	TGTGCCAGCAACCTAGGGGCAGGGGGCGGAAATTCACCCCTCCACTTT
TRBD2	TRBV4-1	14	few	TRBJ2-1	CASSQVAGYNEQFF	TGCGCCAGCAGCCAAGTAGCGGGGTACAATGAGCAGTTCTTC
-	TRBV4-3	15	-	TRBJ2-5	CASSQDLGPQETQYF	TGCGCCAGCAGCCAAGATCTAGGCCCTCAAGAGACCCAGTACTTC
-	TRBV7-2	16	once	TRBJ1-6	CASSLVVNLIRSPLHF	TGTGCCAGCAGCTTAGTTGTTAACCTGATTCGATCACCCCTCCACTTT
TRBD1	TRBV5-1	15	-	TRBJ1-5	CASSLGTGGNQPQHF	TGCGCCAGCAGCTTGGGGACAGGGGGCAATCAGCCCCAGCATTTT
TRBD2	TRBV11-3	17	-	TRBJ2-5	CASSFLSGGAIKETQYF	TGTGCCAGCAGCTTCCTAAGCGGGGGGGCCATTAAAGAGACCCAGTACTTC
-	TRBV7-2	14	-	TRBJ1-1	CASSLVAGDPEAFF	TGTGCCAGCAGCTTAGTCGCAGGGGACCCTGAAGCTTTCTTT
TRBD1	TRBV27	15	-	TRBJ1-5	CASSPVRGLNQPQHF	TGTGCCAGCAGTCCCGTCAGGGGGCTCAATCAGCCCCAGCATTTT
TRBD1	TRBV18	14	once	TRBJ1-2	CASSSGQGFWGYTF	TGTGCCAGCTCAAGCGGACAGGGCTTCTGGGGCTACACCTTC
TRBD1	TRBV18	17	-	TRBJ1-1	CASSPIPGQATNTEAFF	TGTGCCAGCTCACCCATACCGGGACAGGCCACGAACACTGAAGCTTTCTTT
-	TRBV12-3/TRBV12-4	12	-	TRBJ1-2	CASSLDRSGYTF	TGTGCCAGCAGTTTAGACCGATCGGGCTACACCTTC
-	TRBV25-1	15	-	TRBJ1-3	CASRAKVGSGNTIYF	TGTGCCAGCCGGGCTAAAGTGGGATCTGGAAACACCATATATTTT
-	TRBV6-5	13	-	TRBJ1-1	CASGWGPNTEAFF	TGTGCCAGCGGTTGGGGGCCGAACACTGAAGCTTTCTTT
TRBD2	TRBV28	19	-	TRBJ2-7	CASSSPFALAGESSYEQYF	TGTGCCAGCAGCTCCCCTTTTGCGCTAGCGGGAGAGAGCTCCTACGAGCAGTACTTC
-	TRBV4-3	16	-	TRBJ2-1	CASSQAVSLSYNEQFF	TGCGCCAGCAGCCAAGCGGTGTCTCTTTCCTACAATGAGCAGTTCTTC
TRBD1	TRBV7-2	16	-	TRBJ1-6	CASSPDREPYNSPLHF	TGTGCCAGCAGCCCGGACAGGGAGCCCTATAATTCACCCCTCCACTTT
TRBD1	TRBV19	16	-	TRBJ1-1	CASRRVQGAGKTEAFF	TGTGCCAGTAGGAGGGTTCAGGGGGCCGGGAAAACTGAAGCTTTCTTT
-	TRBV7-9	16	-	TRBJ2-5	CASSLGASAGGETQYF	TGTGCCAGCAGCTTAGGGGCTAGCGCAGGGGGAGAGACCCAGTACTTC
-	TRBV18	15	-	TRBJ2-3	CASSLGTGGTDTQYF	TGTGCCAGCTCACTAGGGACGGGAGGCACAGATACGCAGTATTTT
-	TRBV6-6	15	-	TRBJ1-4	CASSVDTSTNEKLFF	TGTGCCAGCAGTGTGGACACGTCAACTAATGAAAAACTGTTTTTT
TRBD2	TRBV27	17	-	TRBJ2-3	CASSGTETSGSVNTQYF	TGTGCCAGCAGTGGCACCGAGACTAGCGGGAGTGTGAATACGCAGTATTTT
TRBD1	TRBV11-3	15	-	TRBJ2-1	CASSLRDSIYNEQFF	TGTGCCAGCAGCTTACGGGACAGTATCTACAATGAGCAGTTCTTC
TRBD1	TRBV12-3/TRBV12-4	12	-	TRBJ2-1	CASSLGAGGLFF	TGTGCCAGCAGTTTGGGGGCAGGGGGTCTCTTCTTC
-	TRBV6-5	14	-	TRBJ2-7	CASSYRTGIYEQYF	TGTGCCAGCAGTTACCGGACGGGGATCTACGAGCAGTACTTC
TRBD1	TRBV19	14	-	TRBJ1-2	CASRIRQGIYGYTF	TGTGCCAGTAGAATTCGACAGGGGATTTATGGCTACACCTTC
TRBD1	TRBV18	16	-	TRBJ1-5	CASSPLSTGVIQPQHF	TGTGCCAGCTCACCACTCAGTACAGGGGTGATTCAGCCCCAGCATTTT
-	TRBV2	12	-	TRBJ1-2	CAGGTLRGGYTF	TGTGCCGGCGGGACGTTACGTGGTGGCTACACCTTC
-	TRBV12-3/TRBV12-4	12	-	TRBJ1-1	CASSLRSTEAFF	TGTGCCAGCAGTTTGCGGAGCACTGAAGCTTTCTTT
TRBD2	TRBV19	16	once	TRBJ2-5	CASGSGWMAGGETQYF	TGTGCCAGTGGATCAGGGTGGATGGCGGGAGGGGAGACCCAGTACTTC
TRBD2	TRBV7-3	15	once	TRBJ2-2	CASSWTSGVTGELFF	TGTGCCAGCAGCTGGACTAGCGGAGTCACCGGGGAGCTGTTTTTT
TRBD1	TRBV28	14	-	TRBJ1-3	CASSTRQGWNTIYF	TGTGCCAGCAGTACCCGACAGGGATGGAACACCATATATTTT
-	TRBV14	15	-	TRBJ2-1	CASSQYPTGYNEQFF	TGTGCCAGCAGCCAATATCCTACAGGGTATAATGAGCAGTTCTTC